A single sample is the source of the 22 T cell receptor beta chains below, sequenced in a study of T-cell memory formation after mild COVID-19. TCRdb recomputed calls from the 5' RACE reads with MiXCR, one row per CDR3 protein. The repertoire holds approximately 150,000 distinct CDR3 sequences, with about 14% as singletons. Sequencing input: PBMCs or a T cell subset sorted from them (not recorded which). The receptors derive from an adult woman who had mild COVID-19 (a few samples of this study predate the infection). Cell type and time point are not known.

This clonotype was detected ten times or more. The gene calls are TRBV30 and TRBJ2-2; tentative D call: TRBD2 (6 bases). Trimming cost V 0 bases and J 4 bases, with 15 bases left between them. Looked up from germline, CDR1 is GTSNPN and CDR2 is SVGIG (reference sequence). The CDR3 spans 16 residues. The CDR3 loop is CAWSVPGTLSTGELFF. The CDR3 coding sequence is TGTGCCTGGAGTGTACCTGGGACTCTATCCACCGGGGAGCTGTTTTTT.

The table lists this clonotype with a few counts. The rearrangement links TRBV29-1 to TRBJ2-5, with TRBD2 identical over 10 bases. This CDR3 comprises 15 residues. CDR1 is SQVTM and CDR2 is ANQGSEA in the germline V gene. V dropped 1 base and J dropped 5; count of bases not matched to a gene: 7. In nucleotides, the CDR3 is TGCAGCGTTGAAGGCTGGGGACTAGCGAGTGAGACCCAGTACTTC. This gives the protein CSVEGWGLASETQYF. The whole variable domain, filled in from reference TRBV29-1 and TRBJ2-5, reads SAVISQKPSRDICQRGTSLTIQCQVDSQVTMMFWYRQQPGQSLTLIATANQGSEATYESGFVIDKFPISRPNLTFSTLTVSNMSPEDSSIYLCSVEGWGLASETQYFGPGTRLLVL.

The chain uses TRBV6-2 or TRBV6-3 and TRBJ2-5; 7 nucleotides agree with TRBD2. There are 15 residues in the CDR3. Germline trimming cut 2 bases from V and 5 bases from J; bases unmatched to any gene: 8. Germline V gene sequence: CDR1 MNHEY, CDR2 SVGEGT. The CDR3 here is CASSYIAGVGETQYF. In nucleotides, the CDR3 is TGTGCCAGCAGTTACATCGCGGGAGTGGGGGAGACCCAGTACTTC.

The chain recombines TRBV7-3 with TRBJ2-5, with D tentatively TRBD1 or TRBD2 (5 bases each). The germline gives CDR1 SGHTA, CDR2 FQGTGA. Trimming shortened V by 4 bases and J by 5 bases, and 14 bases separated the two germline ends. The CDR3 runs to 14 residues. The CDR3 protein is CASSSGTRGETQYF. CDR3 coding DNA: TGTGCCAGCAGCTCTGGGACCCGAGGGGAGACCCAGTACTTC.

This clonotype was detected a few times. The chain links TRBV7-9 to TRBJ2-7, with D perhaps matching TRBD1 or TRBD2 (5 bases each). CDR1 is SEHNR and CDR2 is FQNEAQ in the germline V gene (reference sequence). V dropped 4 bases and J dropped 5 bases, with 24 bases sitting between them. The CDR3 contains 17 residues. This CDR3 reads CASSSGLRGAEFDEQYF. The CDR3, as DNA: TGTGCCAGCAGCTCGGGGCTACGCGGAGCCGAGTTTGACGAGCAGTACTTC.

This clonotype was observed a few times. The rearrangement links TRBV5-1 to TRBJ1-6, with D possibly TRBD1 on 5 matching bases. This CDR3 has 14 residues. V dropped 4 bases and J dropped 6 bases, with 11 bases sitting between them. Per germline, CDR1 SGHRS and CDR2 YFSETQ. The chain's CDR3 is CASSPGDGNSPLHF. CDR3 in DNA: TGCGCCAGCAGCCCGGGGGACGGTAATTCACCCCTCCACTTT. The full variable domain, rest sourced from reference TRBV5-1 and TRBJ1-6, is KAGVTQTPRYLIKTRGQQVTLSCSPISGHRSVSWYQQTPGQGLQFLFEYFSETQRNKGNFPGRFSGRQFSNSRSEMNVSTLELGDSALYLCASSPGDGNSPLHFGNGTRLTVT.

This clonotype was detected a few times. The chain has TRBV11-2 and TRBJ2-1, with D tentatively TRBD2 (7 bases). Trimming removed 4 bases from V and 10 bases from J, with 14 bases in between. Germline CDR1 SGHAT, CDR2 FQNNGV. The length of the CDR3 is 13 residues. The CDR3 region is CASSWLGGREQFF. The CDR3 region has the DNA TGTGCCAGCAGCTGGCTCGGGGGGCGAGAGCAGTTCTTC.

This clonotype was recorded a few times. For the CDR3, the DNA is TGTGCCAGCAGCTTCGTCTCCGGGACAGGGGTCGAACAAGAGACCCAGTACTTC. Its protein product is CASSFVSGTGVEQETQYF. V usage is TRBV7-9 and J usage is TRBJ2-5; 10 bases line up with TRBD1. The CDR3 sequence is 18 residues long. Germline V gives CDR1 SEHNR, CDR2 FQNEAQ (reference sequence). V shed 3 bases and J 2 bases; nucleotides not matched to a gene: 12.

This clonotype turned up a few times. The chain recombines TRBV9 with TRBJ2-3; 10 nucleotides match TRBD2. Germline-derived CDR1 and CDR2 are SGDLS and YYNGEE. V lost 3 bases and J lost 1; bases outside the gene matches: 8. There are 17 residues in the CDR3. CDR3 in DNA: TGTGCCAGCAGCGCCGTTAGCGGGGGGATCGGCACAGATACGCAGTATTTT. This codes for CASSAVSGGIGTDTQYF.

This clonotype has more than one count but fewer than ten. The chain couples TRBV5-1 to TRBJ2-7; TRBD1 might be the D (6 bases). Trimming left V 2 bases short and J 5 bases short, with 17 bases between. The CDR3 has 15 amino acids. Germline assignment: CDR1 SGHRS and CDR2 YFSETQ. The CDR3 protein is CASSFGRVRGDEQYF. The CDR3 nucleotides are TGCGCCAGCAGCTTTGGTCGCGTCAGGGGAGACGAGCAGTACTTC.

This chain connects TRBV29-1 to TRBJ1-2; a weak D match, TRBD1 (5 bases). Germline CDR1 and CDR2: SQVTM and ANQGSEA. CDR3 length: 11 amino acids. V lost 6 bases to trimming and J lost 8 bases, with 13 bases between them. CDR3 residues: CSVTGRQGYTF. In DNA, the CDR3 is TGCAGCGTCACAGGACGTCAGGGCTACACCTTC.

V is TRBV6-1 and J is TRBJ2-5; D possibly corresponds to TRBD1 (5 bases). Germline V gives CDR1 MNHNS, CDR2 SASEGT. V lost 2 bases to trimming and J lost 3 bases, with 7 bases between them. The CDR3 is 13 residues long. The CDR3 DNA sequence: TGTGCCAGCAGTGAACCAGGGAAAGAGACCCAGTACTTC. This codes for CASSEPGKETQYF.

This clonotype has more than one count but fewer than ten. CDR3 coding DNA: TGTGCCAGCAGTGATACTAGCGGGAGCCTCTTTTACAATGAGCAGTTCTTC. Translation: CASSDTSGSLFYNEQFF. This sequence joins TRBV27 and TRBJ2-1; 11 bases match TRBD2. The CDR3 runs to 17 residues. Germline V gene sequence: CDR1 MNHEY, CDR2 SMNVEV (reference sequence). J was trimmed by 4 bases and V by 5 bases; bases with no gene match: 10.

The table lists this clonotype with many counts. The chain couples TRBV7-2 to TRBJ2-7, with a possible D match to TRBD2 (5 bases). This CDR3 contains 14 residues. Trimming removed 4 bases from V and 7 bases from J, with 17 bases in between. Looked up from germline, CDR1 is SGHTA and CDR2 is FQGNSA. CDR3 in DNA: TGTGCCAGCAGCTCCGAACCGTGGACGGGGGAGCAGTACTTC. Residues: CASSSEPWTGEQYF.

On this clonotype: A much larger clone is a single base away; this may be a read error. The CDR3 DNA sequence: TGTGCCAGCAGCTTATCGGGAGCGGGGAATGAGCAGTTCTTC. Its protein is CASSLSGAGNEQFF. The rearrangement uses TRBV11-1 and TRBJ2-1; 7 bases align to TRBD2. After removal of 2 bases from V and 7 bases from J, the junction contained 5 bases not matched to a gene. The CDR3 sequence is 14 residues long. The germline gives CDR1 SGHAT, CDR2 FQDESV (reference sequence). The full variable domain, with the rest looked up from reference TRBV11-1 and TRBJ2-1, is EAEVAQSPRYKITEKSQAVAFWCDPISGHATLYWYRQILGQGPELLVQFQDESVVDDSQLPKDRFSAERLKGVDSTLKIQPAELGDSAMYLCASSLSGAGNEQFFGPGTRLTVL.

This clonotype has ten or more counts. The chain employs TRBV24-1 and TRBJ1-2, with 7 bases identical to TRBD1. CDR1 and CDR2 (germline): KGHDR, SFDVKD. V shed 10 bases, J shed 0 bases, and the junction held 1 base outside the gene matches. The CDR3 spans 12 residues. The CDR3 nucleotides are TGTGCCACGCAGGGGGCTAACTATGGCTACACCTTC. Translating it yields CATQGANYGYTF.

This clonotype was observed a handful of times. This rearrangement joins TRBV7-8 to TRBJ1-3; no reliable D call. The CDR3 loop spans 13 amino acids. The V end was cut by 5 bases, the J end by 0 bases, with 5 bases between. In germline, CDR1 is SGHVS, CDR2 FQNEAQ. The CDR3 sequence is CASSRGSGNTIYF. The CDR3 nucleotides are TGTGCCAGCAGCCGAGGCTCTGGAAACACCATATATTTT.

This clonotype was found a few times. J is TRBJ2-5 and V is TRBV20-1; D perhaps matches TRBD2 (6 bases). Between the trimmed V and J ends, which lost 5 bases and 1 base, there was a span of 14 bases. The CDR3 spans 14 residues. Per the germline V gene, CDR1 is DFQATT and CDR2 is SNEGSKA (reference sequence). CDR3 sequence: CSAGDSGFQETQYF. Here the CDR3 DNA reads TGCAGTGCTGGGGACTCGGGGTTCCAAGAGACCCAGTACTTC.

The J gene is TRBJ1-3, the V gene TRBV5-6; D is perhaps TRBD1 (6 bases). The CDR3 is made up of 17 amino acids. V was cut by 3 bases and J by 1 base, with 17 bases left in between. CDR1 is SGHDT, CDR2 YYEEEE, per germline. CDR3 in amino acids: CASSSTGIPPSGNTIYF. The CDR3 bases are TGTGCCAGCAGCTCAACAGGGATTCCGCCTTCTGGAAACACCATATATTTT.

The table lists this clonotype with a few counts. The chain recombines TRBV10-3 with TRBJ2-7; maybe TRBD2 (5 bases). Germline V gene sequence: CDR1 ENHRY, CDR2 SYGVKD. The CDR3 has 11 amino acids. V lost 5 bases to trimming and J lost 7 bases, with 9 bases between them. CDR3 sequence (DNA): TGTGCCATCAGTTCCGGGAAAGAGCAGTACTTC. Protein: CAISSGKEQYF.

This clonotype was counted between two and nine times. The chain recombines TRBV20-1 with TRBJ2-3, with 8 bases that match TRBD1. Trimming at V came to 3 bases and at J to 4 bases, leaving 6 bases not matched to a gene. Germline V gene sequence: CDR1 DFQATT, CDR2 SNEGSKA (reference sequence). The CDR3 contains 14 residues. The CDR3 region is CSASQGARSDTQYF. The CDR3 region has the DNA TGCAGTGCTAGTCAGGGGGCGCGGTCAGATACGCAGTATTTT.

CDR3 nucleotide sequence: TGTGCCAGCAGCCCGGACAGGGCAGGGGCCTACGAGCAGTACTTC. This translates into CASSPDRAGAYEQYF. The chain carries TRBV14 and TRBJ2-7; TRBD1 matches 8 bases. The CDR3 is 15 amino acids. CDR1 and CDR2 (germline): SGHDN, FVKESK. The J segment lost 2 bases and the V segment lost 4 bases, leaving 7 bases of the junction unmatched.